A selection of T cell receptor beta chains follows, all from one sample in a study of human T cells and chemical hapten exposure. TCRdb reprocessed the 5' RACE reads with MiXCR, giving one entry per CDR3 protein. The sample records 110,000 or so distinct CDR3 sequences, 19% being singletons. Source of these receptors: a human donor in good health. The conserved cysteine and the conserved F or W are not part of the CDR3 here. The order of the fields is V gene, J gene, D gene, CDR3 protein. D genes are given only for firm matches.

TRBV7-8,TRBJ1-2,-,ASSSYIEAGYT
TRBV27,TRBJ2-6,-,ASSLTRWGTGANVLT
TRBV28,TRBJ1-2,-,ASSPGGNYGYT
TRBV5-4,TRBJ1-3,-,ASSLGGPHYQAGNTIY
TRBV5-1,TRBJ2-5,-,ASRIGGPIETQY
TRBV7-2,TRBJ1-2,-,ASSLGIKNYGYT
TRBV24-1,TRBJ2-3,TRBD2,ATSVGTSGRGGDTQY
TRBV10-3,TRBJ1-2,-,AITSRMEGGHYGYT
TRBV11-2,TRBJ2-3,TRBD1,ASRTGGLPTDTQY
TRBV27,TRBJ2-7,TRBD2,ASSFSLAAYEQY
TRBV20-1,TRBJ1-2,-,SANPRVGGSYGYT
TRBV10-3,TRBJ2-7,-,AINQGFNEQY
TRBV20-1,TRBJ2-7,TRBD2,SARNAGTSGNYEQY
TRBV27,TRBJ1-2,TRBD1,ASSFTGAHGYT
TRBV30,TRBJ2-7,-,AWSPRHLPVGPQYEQY
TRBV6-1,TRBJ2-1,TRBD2,ASGMLAGYNEQF
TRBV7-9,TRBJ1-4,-,ASSLQQGGEKLF
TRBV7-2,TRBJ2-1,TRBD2,ASRIAGAMYNEQF
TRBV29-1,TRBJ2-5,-,SVALGGPQETQY
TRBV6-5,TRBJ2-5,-,ASSYVGARKTQY
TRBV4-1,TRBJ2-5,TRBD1,ASSLDRKETQY
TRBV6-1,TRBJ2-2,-,ATRGTVPTGELF
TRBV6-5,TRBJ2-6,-,ASSWARVLSGANVLT
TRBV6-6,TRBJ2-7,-,ASSYQFDWATGGSEQY
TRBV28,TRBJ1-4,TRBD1,ASSLPGGFNEKLF
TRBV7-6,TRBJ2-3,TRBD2,ASSLLSGRQQDTQY
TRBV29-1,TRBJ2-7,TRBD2,SVRGAGGLYEQY
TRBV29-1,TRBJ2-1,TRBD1,SAHGGQRRQF
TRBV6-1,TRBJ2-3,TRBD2,ASSELAGGSTDTQY
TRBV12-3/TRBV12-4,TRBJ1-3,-,ASSPRDAFGSTIY
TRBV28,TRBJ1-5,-,ASSLGGGRNQPQH
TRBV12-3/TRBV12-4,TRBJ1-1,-,ASSQRGMAEAF
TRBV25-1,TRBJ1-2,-,ASSRGMANYGYT
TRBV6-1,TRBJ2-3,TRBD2,ASSRGPSGRASWTQY
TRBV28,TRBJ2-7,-,ASGRFEQY
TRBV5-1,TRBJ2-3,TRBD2,ASSSKAGGSTDTQY
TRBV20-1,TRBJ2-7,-,SASLDSRGEQY
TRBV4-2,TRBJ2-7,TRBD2,ASSQVAGVYYEQY
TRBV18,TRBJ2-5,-,ASSPRLGETQY
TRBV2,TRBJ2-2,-,ASSGGRGRTGELF